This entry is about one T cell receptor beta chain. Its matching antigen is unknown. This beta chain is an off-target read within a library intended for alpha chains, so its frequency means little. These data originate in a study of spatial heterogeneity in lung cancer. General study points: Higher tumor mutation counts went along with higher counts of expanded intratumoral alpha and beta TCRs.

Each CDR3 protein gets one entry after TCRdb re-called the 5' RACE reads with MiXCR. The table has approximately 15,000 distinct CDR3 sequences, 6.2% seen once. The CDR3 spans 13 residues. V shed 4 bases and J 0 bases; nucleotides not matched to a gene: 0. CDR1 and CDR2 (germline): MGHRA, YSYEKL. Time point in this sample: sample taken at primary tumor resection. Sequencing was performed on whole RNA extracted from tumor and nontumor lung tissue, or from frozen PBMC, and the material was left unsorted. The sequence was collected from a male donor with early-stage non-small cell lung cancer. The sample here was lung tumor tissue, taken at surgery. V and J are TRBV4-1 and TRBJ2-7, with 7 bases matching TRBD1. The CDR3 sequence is CASSRDSSYEQYF. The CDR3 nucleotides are TGCGCCAGCAGCCGGGACAGCTCCTACGAGCAGTACTTC.